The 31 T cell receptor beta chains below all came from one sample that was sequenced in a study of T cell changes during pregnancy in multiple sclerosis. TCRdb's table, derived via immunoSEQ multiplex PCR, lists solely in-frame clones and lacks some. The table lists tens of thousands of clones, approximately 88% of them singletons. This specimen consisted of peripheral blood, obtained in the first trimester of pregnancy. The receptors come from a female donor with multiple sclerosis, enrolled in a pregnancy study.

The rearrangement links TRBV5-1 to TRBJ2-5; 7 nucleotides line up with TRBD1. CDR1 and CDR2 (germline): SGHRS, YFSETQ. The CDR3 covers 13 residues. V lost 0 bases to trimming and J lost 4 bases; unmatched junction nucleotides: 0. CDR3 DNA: TGCGCCAGCAGCTTGGGACAGGGAGAGACCCAGTACTTC. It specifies CASSLGQGETQYF.

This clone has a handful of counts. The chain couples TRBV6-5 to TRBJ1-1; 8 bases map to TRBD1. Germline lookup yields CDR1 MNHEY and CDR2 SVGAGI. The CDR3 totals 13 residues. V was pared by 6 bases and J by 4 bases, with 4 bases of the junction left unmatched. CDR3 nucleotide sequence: TGTGCCAGCAGATCCACAGGGGGCACTGAAGCTTTCTTT. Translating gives CASRSTGGTEAFF.

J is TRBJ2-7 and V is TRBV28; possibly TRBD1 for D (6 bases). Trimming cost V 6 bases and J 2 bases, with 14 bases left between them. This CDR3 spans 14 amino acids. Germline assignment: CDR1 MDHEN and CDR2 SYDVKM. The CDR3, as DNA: TGTGCCAGCAGCACAGGGATTAGGCCCTACGAGCAGTACTTC. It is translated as CASSTGIRPYEQYF.

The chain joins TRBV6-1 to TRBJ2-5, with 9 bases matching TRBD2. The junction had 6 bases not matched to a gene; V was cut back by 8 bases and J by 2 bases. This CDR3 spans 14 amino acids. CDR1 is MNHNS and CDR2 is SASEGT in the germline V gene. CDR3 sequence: CASREGLAQETQYF. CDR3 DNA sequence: TGTGCCAGCCGAGAGGGACTAGCTCAAGAGACCCAGTACTTC.

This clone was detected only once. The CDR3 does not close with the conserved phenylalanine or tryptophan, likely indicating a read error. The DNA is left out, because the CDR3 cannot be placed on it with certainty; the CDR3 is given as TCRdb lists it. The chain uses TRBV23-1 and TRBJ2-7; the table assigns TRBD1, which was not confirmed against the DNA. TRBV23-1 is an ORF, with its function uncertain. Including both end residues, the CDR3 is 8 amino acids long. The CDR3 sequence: CASSQGGN.

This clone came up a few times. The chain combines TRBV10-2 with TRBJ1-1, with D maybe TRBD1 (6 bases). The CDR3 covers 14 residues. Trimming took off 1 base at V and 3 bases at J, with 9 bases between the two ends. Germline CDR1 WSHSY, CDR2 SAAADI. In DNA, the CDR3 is TGCGCCAGCAGTGAGTTCCCAGGGGACACTGAAGCTTTCTTT. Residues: CASSEFPGDTEAFF.

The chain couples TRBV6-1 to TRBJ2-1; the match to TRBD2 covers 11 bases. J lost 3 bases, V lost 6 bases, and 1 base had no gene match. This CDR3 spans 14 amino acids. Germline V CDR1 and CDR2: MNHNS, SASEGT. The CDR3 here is CASSGLAGYNEQFF. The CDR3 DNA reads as TGTGCCAGCAGCGGACTAGCGGGCTACAATGAGCAGTTCTTC.

DNA for the CDR3: TGTGCCAGTAGTATCAGGGCCTCTTTCTACGAGCAGTACTTC. Translation gives CASSIRASFYEQYF. The chain combines TRBV19 with TRBJ2-7; weak D call: TRBD1 (5 bases). This CDR3 contains 14 residues. Germline lookup yields CDR1 LNHDA and CDR2 SQIVND (reference sequence). With 3 bases removed from V and 3 bases from J, the gap between germline ends came to 12 bases.

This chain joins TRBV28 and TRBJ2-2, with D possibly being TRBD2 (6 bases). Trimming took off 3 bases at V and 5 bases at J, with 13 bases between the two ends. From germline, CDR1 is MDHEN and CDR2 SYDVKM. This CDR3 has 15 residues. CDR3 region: CASSLEGKGTGELFF. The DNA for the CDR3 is TGTGCCAGCAGTTTGGAGGGGAAGGGGACCGGGGAGCTGTTTTTT.

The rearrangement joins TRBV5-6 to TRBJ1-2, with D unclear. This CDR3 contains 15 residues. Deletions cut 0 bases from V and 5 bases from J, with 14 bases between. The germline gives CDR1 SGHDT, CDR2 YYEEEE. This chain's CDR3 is CASSLDRRILYGYTF. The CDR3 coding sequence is TGTGCCAGCAGCTTGGATCGGCGAATACTATATGGCTACACCTTC.

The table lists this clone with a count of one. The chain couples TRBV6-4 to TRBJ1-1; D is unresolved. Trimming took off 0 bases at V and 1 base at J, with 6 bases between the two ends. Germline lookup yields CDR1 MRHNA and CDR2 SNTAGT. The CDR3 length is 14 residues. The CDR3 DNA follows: TGTGCCAGCAGTGACTCGTCACAGAACACTGAAGCTTTCTTT. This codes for CASSDSSQNTEAFF.

Here the CDR3 DNA reads TGTGCCAGCAGCCCGACGTACAGAGATACGCAGTATTTT. As protein: CASSPTYRDTQYF. This chain links TRBV9 with TRBJ2-3; D gene uncertain. The V gene lost 4 bases and the J gene lost 5 bases, with 11 bases spanning the gap. This CDR3 spans 13 amino acids. Germline assignment: CDR1 SGDLS and CDR2 YYNGEE.

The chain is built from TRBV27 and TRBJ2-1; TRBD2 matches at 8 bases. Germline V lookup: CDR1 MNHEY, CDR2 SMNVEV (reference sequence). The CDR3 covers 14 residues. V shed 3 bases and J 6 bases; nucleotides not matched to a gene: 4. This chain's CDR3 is CASSLGGLANEQFF. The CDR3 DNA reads TGTGCCAGCAGTTTGGGAGGACTAGCCAATGAGCAGTTCTTC.

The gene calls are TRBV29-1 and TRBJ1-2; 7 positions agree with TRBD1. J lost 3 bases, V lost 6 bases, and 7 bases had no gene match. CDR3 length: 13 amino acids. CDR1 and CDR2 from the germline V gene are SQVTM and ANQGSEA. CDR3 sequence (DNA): TGCAGCGTGGGGCACGACAGGGACTATGGCTACACCTTC. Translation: CSVGHDRDYGYTF.

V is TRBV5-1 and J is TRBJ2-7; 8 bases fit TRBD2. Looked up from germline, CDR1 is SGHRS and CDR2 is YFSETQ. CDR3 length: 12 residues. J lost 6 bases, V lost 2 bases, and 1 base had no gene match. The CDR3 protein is CASSLAGAEQYF. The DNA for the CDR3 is TGCGCCAGCAGCTTAGCGGGAGCCGAGCAGTACTTC.

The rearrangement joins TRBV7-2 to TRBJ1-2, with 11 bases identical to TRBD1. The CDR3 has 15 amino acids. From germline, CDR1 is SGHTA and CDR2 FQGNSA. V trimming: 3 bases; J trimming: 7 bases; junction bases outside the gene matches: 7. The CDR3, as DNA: TGTGCCAGCAGCTTCCTGGGACAGGGGGTAGTTGGCTACACCTTC. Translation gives CASSFLGQGVVGYTF.

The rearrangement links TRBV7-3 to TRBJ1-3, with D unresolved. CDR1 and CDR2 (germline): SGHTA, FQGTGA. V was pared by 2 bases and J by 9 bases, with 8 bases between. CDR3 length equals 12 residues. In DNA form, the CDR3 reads TGTGCCAGCAGCTTACCCTCCTCCACCATATATTTT. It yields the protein CASSLPSSTIYF.

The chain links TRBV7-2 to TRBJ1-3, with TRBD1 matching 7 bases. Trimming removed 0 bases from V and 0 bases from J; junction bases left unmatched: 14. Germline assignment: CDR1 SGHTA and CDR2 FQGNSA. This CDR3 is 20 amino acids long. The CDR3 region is CASSLANSGTDYYSGNTIYF. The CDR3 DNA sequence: TGTGCCAGCAGCTTAGCGAATTCTGGGACAGATTATTACTCTGGAAACACCATATATTTT.

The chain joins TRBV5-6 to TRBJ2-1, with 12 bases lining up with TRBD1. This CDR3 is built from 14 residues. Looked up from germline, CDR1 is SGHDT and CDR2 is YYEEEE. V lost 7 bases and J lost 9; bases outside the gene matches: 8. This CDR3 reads CASYRDRGRSEQFF. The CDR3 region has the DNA TGTGCCAGCTACCGGGACAGGGGGCGGAGTGAGCAGTTCTTC. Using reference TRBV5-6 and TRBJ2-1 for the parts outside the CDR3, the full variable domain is DAGVTQSPTHLIKTRGQQVTLRCSPKSGHDTVSWYQQALGQGPQFIFQYYEEEERQRGNFPDRFSGHQFPNYSSELNVNALLLGDSALYLCASYRDRGRSEQFFGPGTRLTVL.

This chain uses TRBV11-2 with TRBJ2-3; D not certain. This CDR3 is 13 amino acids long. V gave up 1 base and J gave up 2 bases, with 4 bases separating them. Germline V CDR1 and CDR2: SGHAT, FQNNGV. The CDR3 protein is CASSLAFTDTQYF. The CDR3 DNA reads TGTGCCAGCAGCTTAGCCTTCACAGATACGCAGTATTTT.

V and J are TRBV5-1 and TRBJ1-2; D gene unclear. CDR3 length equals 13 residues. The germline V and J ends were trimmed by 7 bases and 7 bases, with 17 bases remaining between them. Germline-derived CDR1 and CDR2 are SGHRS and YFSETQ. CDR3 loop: CASYAGVLRGYTF. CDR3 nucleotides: TGCGCCAGCTACGCCGGGGTCCTACGTGGCTACACCTTC.

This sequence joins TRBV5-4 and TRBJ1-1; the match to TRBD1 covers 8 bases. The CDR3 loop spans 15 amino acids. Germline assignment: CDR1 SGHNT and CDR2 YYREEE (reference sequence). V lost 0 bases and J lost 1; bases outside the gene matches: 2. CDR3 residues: CASSLVQGANTEAFF. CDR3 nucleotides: TGTGCCAGCAGCTTGGTCCAGGGGGCGAACACTGAAGCTTTCTTT.

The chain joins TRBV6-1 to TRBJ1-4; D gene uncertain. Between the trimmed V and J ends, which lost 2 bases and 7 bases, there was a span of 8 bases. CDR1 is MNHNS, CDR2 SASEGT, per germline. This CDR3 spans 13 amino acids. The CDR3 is CASSETEIEKLFF. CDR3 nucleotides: TGTGCCAGCAGTGAAACTGAAATTGAAAAACTGTTTTTT.

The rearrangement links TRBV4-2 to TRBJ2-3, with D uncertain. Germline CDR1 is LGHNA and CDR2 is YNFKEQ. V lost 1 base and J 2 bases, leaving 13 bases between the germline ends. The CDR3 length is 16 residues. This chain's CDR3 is CASSQGSADSTDTQYF. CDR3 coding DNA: TGTGCCAGCAGCCAAGGAAGCGCGGATTCCACAGATACGCAGTATTTT.

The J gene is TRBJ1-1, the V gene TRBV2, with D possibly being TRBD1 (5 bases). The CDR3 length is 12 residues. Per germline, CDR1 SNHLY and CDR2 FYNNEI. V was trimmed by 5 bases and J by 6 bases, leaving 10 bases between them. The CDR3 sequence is CASSLDSSEAFF. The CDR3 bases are TGTGCCAGCAGTCTAGACAGCTCTGAAGCTTTCTTT.

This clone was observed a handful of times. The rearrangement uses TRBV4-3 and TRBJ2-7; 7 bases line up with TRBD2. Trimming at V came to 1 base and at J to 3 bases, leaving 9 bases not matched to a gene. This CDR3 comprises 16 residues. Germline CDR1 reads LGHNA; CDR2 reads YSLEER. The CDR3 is CASSQGLGGSYYEQYF. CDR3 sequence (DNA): TGCGCCAGCAGCCAAGGATTAGGCGGGAGTTACTACGAGCAGTACTTC.

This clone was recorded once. As DNA, the CDR3 is TGTGCCAGCAGTCTGCGAGGGCTCCTCCAGCAGTTCTTC. It specifies CASSLRGLLQQFF. This chain links TRBV5-4 with TRBJ2-1; D may be TRBD2 (5 bases). V dropped 5 bases and J dropped 11 bases, with 17 bases sitting between them. The germline CDR1 and CDR2 sequences are SGHNT and YYREEE (reference sequence). This CDR3 is built from 13 residues.

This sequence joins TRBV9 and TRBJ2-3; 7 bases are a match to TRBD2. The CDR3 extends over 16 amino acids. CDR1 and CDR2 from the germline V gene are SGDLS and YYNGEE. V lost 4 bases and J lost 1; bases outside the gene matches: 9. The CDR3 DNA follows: TGTGCCAGCAGCTTTAGCGGTCGGGGGGGCACAGATACGCAGTATTTT. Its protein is CASSFSGRGGTDTQYF.

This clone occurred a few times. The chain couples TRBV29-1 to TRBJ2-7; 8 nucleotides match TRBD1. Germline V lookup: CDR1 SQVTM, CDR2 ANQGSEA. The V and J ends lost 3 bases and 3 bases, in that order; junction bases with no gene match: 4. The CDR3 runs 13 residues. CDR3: CSVEGGTGYEQYF. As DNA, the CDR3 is TGCAGCGTTGAGGGCGGGACAGGCTACGAGCAGTACTTC.

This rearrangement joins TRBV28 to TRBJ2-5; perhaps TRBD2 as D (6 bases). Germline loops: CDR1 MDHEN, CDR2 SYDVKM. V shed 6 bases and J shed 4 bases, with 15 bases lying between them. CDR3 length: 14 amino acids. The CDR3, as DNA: TGTGCCAGCAGGAAACAGCAGGGAGGAGAGACCCAGTACTTC. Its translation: CASRKQQGGETQYF.

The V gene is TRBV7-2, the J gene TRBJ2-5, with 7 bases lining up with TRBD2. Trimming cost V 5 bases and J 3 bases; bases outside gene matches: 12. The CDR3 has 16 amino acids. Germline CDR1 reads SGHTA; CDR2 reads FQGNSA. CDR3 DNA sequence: TGTGCCAGCAGCGACTGGTTAAGGACTAGTAAAGAGACCCAGTACTTC. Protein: CASSDWLRTSKETQYF. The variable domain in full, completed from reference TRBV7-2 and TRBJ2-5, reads GAGVSQSPSNKVTEKGKDVELRCDPISGHTALYWYRQSLGQGLEFLIYFQGNSAPDKSGLPSDRFSAERTGGSVSTLTIQRTQQEDSAVYLCASSDWLRTSKETQYFGPGTRLLVL.